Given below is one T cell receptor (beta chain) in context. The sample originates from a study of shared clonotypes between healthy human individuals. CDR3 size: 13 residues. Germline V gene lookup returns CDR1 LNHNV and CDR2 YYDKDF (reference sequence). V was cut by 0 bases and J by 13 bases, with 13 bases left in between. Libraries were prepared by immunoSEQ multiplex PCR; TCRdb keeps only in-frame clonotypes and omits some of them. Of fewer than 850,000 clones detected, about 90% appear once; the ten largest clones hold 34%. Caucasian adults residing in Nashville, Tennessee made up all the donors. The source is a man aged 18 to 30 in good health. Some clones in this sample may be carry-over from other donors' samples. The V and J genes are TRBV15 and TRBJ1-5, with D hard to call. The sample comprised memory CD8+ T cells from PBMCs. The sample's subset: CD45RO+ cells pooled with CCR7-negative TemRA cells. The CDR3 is CATSRERRPAQHF. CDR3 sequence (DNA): TGTGCCACCAGCAGAGAACGACGGCCTGCTCAGCATTTT.